The T cell receptor (beta chain) described here comes from a study of shared clonotypes between healthy human individuals. Naive CD8 cells comprised CD45RO-negative, CCR7-positively selected cells, excluding terminally differentiated effector memory CD45RA+ cells. Evenly divided among several immunoSEQ plates was the genomic DNA of each subset. Some clones are missing from TCRdb's copy, which holds only in-frame ones; the method was immunoSEQ multiplex PCR. Of about 700,000 clones detected, 90% to 95% appear once; the ten largest clones hold 24%. Points from the study as a whole: Exclusively blood specimens were collected; tissue repertoires likely differ. Inspection by rarefaction showed sorted-subset sequencing to be incomplete despite large depth.

In regard to this clone: Its antigen remains unidentified.

This CDR3 is built from 16 residues. CDR1 is MDHEN, CDR2 SYDVKM, per germline. V shed 3 bases and J shed 3 bases, with 16 bases lying between them. This TCR came from a man aged 30 to 45 in good health. Sequencing was carried out using naive CD8+ T cells sorted from blood. The chain uses TRBV28 and TRBJ2-3; D may match TRBD1 or TRBD2 (5 bases each). The CDR3 loop is CASSFSGGWGTDTQYF. In nucleotides, the CDR3 is TGTGCCAGCAGTTTCTCTGGTGGTTGGGGGACAGATACGCAGTATTTT.